This is a list of T cell receptor beta chains from one sample in a study of cytotoxic CD8 clonotypes in ibrutinib-treated CLL. The protocol was immunoSEQ multiplex PCR, while the TCRdb copy is restricted to in-frame clones and leaves out a portion. Among fewer than 150,000 clones listed, 84% were seen once. This specimen consisted of PBMCs, obtained after 24 months of ibrutinib treatment. The receptors were gathered from a human donor with chronic lymphocytic leukemia. Both conserved end residues are part of each CDR3. The D gene is left open where the match is weak. Clone size is shown for a subset of rows, as once, few, many or a class of expanded clone.

CDR3 protein: CASSQDLGGGEQYF; CDR3 DNA: TGTGCCAGCAGCCAAGATCTAGGGGGCGGGGAACAGTACTTC; D gene: -; V gene: TRBV14; J gene: TRBJ2-7; clone size: -
CDR3 protein: CASSERWGAFDSPLHF; CDR3 DNA: TGTGCCAGCAGTGAAAGGTGGGGGGCTTTTGATTCACCCCTCCACTTT; D gene: -; V gene: TRBV6-1; J gene: TRBJ1-6; clone size: -
CDR3 protein: CASSFFGRVDFQPQHF; CDR3 DNA: TGTGCCAGCAGTTTTTTTGGCAGGGTAGATTTCCAGCCCCAGCATTTT; D gene: -; V gene: TRBV28; J gene: TRBJ1-5; clone size: -
CDR3 protein: CASSHRVTYEQYF; CDR3 DNA: TGTGCCAGCAGCCACAGGGTCACCTACGAGCAGTACTTC; D gene: -; V gene: TRBV5-6; J gene: TRBJ2-7; clone size: -
CDR3 protein: CASSLRGEETQYF; CDR3 DNA: TGCGCCAGCAGCTTGAGGGGGGAAGAGACCCAGTACTTC; D gene: -; V gene: TRBV5-1; J gene: TRBJ2-5; clone size: -
CDR3 protein: CASSHLQGLAQETQYF; CDR3 DNA: TGTGCCAGCAGCCACCTCCAGGGACTGGCCCAAGAGACCCAGTACTTC; D gene: -; V gene: TRBV14; J gene: TRBJ2-5; clone size: -
CDR3 protein: CASRLATALNTEAFF; CDR3 DNA: TGTGCCAGCAGACTAGCTACAGCTCTGAACACTGAAGCTTTCTTT; D gene: -; V gene: TRBV6-6; J gene: TRBJ1-1; clone size: -
CDR3 protein: CASSPAGSTDTQYF; CDR3 DNA: TGCGCCAGCAGCCCCGCAGGGAGCACAGATACGCAGTATTTT; D gene: -; V gene: TRBV5-1; J gene: TRBJ2-3; clone size: few
CDR3 protein: CASSFDFLGEQFF; CDR3 DNA: TGTGCCAGCAGCTTCGATTTTTTGGGTGAGCAGTTCTTC; D gene: -; V gene: TRBV7-2; J gene: TRBJ2-1; clone size: -
CDR3 protein: CASSSSTGENSPLHF; CDR3 DNA: TGTGCCAGCAGCTCTTCGACAGGGGAAAATTCACCCCTCCACTTT; D gene: TRBD1; V gene: TRBV7-6; J gene: TRBJ1-6; clone size: -
CDR3 protein: CASSFGAGQETQYF; CDR3 DNA: TGTGCCAGCAGCTTCGGGGCGGGACAAGAGACCCAGTACTTC; D gene: -; V gene: TRBV11-2; J gene: TRBJ2-5; clone size: -